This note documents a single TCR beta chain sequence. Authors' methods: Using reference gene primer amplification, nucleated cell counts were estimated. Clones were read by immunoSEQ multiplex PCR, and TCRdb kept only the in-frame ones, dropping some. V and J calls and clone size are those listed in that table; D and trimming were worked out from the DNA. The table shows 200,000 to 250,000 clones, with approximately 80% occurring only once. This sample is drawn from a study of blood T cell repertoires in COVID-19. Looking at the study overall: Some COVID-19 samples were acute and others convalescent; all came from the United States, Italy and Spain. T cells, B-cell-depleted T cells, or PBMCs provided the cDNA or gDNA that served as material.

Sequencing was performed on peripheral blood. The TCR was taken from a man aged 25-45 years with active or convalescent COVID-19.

The DNA of the CDR3 is TGTGCCATCAGTGATCGTTGGACAGGGGACACTGAAGCTTTCTTT. Translating gives CAISDRWTGDTEAFF. The gene calls are TRBV10-3 and TRBJ1-1; 9 bases match TRBD1. The trim removed 3 bases at V and 3 bases at J, leaving 5 bases unmatched. Looked up from germline, CDR1 is ENHRY and CDR2 is SYGVKD. The CDR3 has 15 amino acids.